The 8 T cell receptor beta chains given below trace back to one sample, sequenced in a study of Ad26.COV2.S vaccination and SARS-CoV-2 variants (dated by TCRdb to the early 2020s). Taken with the paper, the label for treatment or condition translates to: around 19 received Ad26.COV2.S at low or high dose, single or two shots; about 5 received placebo; per-sample allocation not given. Repertoires of vaccine and placebo recipients were sequenced from samples taken on day 63 after the first injection. Libraries were built with the immunoSEQ multiplex PCR assay. Drawn from immuneACCESS, this table holds only the in-frame rearrangements with V and J called that TCRdb kept. Clones are partly lost; checked studies trace under half to an unresolved V gene and leave the rest unexplained. The sample table contains about 400,000 clones; only one count was recorded for about nine tenths of them. 1.9% of the sample is in the top ten clones.

Sample: peripheral blood, taken in a trial of Ad26.COV2.S vaccine versus placebo. These TCRs come from a person between 18 and 59 years old who received the Ad26.COV2.S COVID-19 vaccine or a placebo.

The rearrangement links TRBV14 to TRBJ2-7, with 7 bases aligning to TRBD2. The J segment lost 2 bases and the V segment lost 4 bases, leaving 8 bases of the junction unmatched. CDR1 SGHDN and CDR2 FVKESK come from the germline V gene. This CDR3 contains 15 residues. The CDR3 DNA reads as TGTGCCAGCAGCCCTATTCTAGCGGTCACCTACGAGCAGTACTTC. It specifies CASSPILAVTYEQYF.

This rearrangement joins TRBV28 to TRBJ1-4; 10 nucleotides align to TRBD1. Looked up from germline, CDR1 is MDHEN and CDR2 is SYDVKM. V shed 10 bases and J 8 bases; nucleotides not matched to a gene: 7. The CDR3 length is 13 residues. CDR3 amino acids: CATRQGAREKLFF. The CDR3 nucleotides are TGTGCCACGAGACAGGGGGCGCGGGAAAAACTGTTTTTT. The whole variable domain, filled in from reference TRBV28 and TRBJ1-4, reads DVKVTQSSRYLVKRTGEKVFLECVQDMDHENMFWYRQDPGLGLRLIYFSYDVKMKEKGDIPEGYSVSREKKERFSLILESASTNQTSMYLCATRQGAREKLFFGSGTQLSVL.

The chain employs TRBV15 and TRBJ2-5, with TRBD2 matching 8 bases. The CDR3 is 15 amino acids. The trim removed 3 bases at V and 5 bases at J, leaving 8 bases unmatched. Germline values: CDR1 LNHNV, CDR2 YYDKDF (reference sequence). The chain's CDR3 is CATSSRSGTRETQYF. DNA for the CDR3: TGTGCCACCAGCAGTCGTTCCGGGACTAGGGAGACCCAGTACTTC.

This clone was seen a few times. The V and J genes are TRBV2 and TRBJ2-5; D might be TRBD1 (7 bases). The germline V and J ends were trimmed by 1 base and 7 bases, with 13 bases remaining between them. The germline V gene encodes CDR1 SNHLY and CDR2 FYNNEI. The CDR3 runs to 14 residues. The CDR3 nucleotides read TGTGCCAGCAGTGAAGGGCAGGGGGGTGCGACCCAGTACTTC. As protein: CASSEGQGGATQYF.

The chain uses TRBV19 and TRBJ1-2; 8 bases map to TRBD1. This CDR3 has 14 residues. J gave up 4 bases and V 6 bases, and 7 bases lay outside the gene matches. Germline V CDR1 and CDR2: LNHDA, SQIVND (reference sequence). For the CDR3, the DNA is TGTGCCAGTAGCGGTCAGGGGGCTAGCTATGGCTACACCTTC. Its protein product is CASSGQGASYGYTF.

V usage is TRBV5-1 and J usage is TRBJ2-7, with 12 positions matching TRBD2. J was trimmed by 3 bases and V by 4 bases; bases with no gene match: 5. Germline CDR1 reads SGHRS; CDR2 reads YFSETQ. This CDR3 contains 15 residues. CDR3 region: CASSPGGLAGYEQYF. CDR3 DNA sequence: TGCGCCAGCAGCCCGGGGGGACTAGCGGGCTACGAGCAGTACTTC.

CDR3 in DNA: TGTGCCAGCAGCTGGACAGGAGTGAACACTGAAGCTTTCTTT. Residues: CASSWTGVNTEAFF. J is TRBJ1-1 and V is TRBV28, with TRBD1 matching over 7 bases. This CDR3 region has 14 residues. V gave up 6 bases and J gave up 0 bases; unmatched junction bases: 4. CDR1 and CDR2 (germline): MDHEN, SYDVKM.

J is TRBJ2-2 and V is TRBV11-3; TRBD2 aligns across 10 bases. The CDR3 length is 16 residues. Germline V lookup: CDR1 SGHNT, CDR2 YENEEA. Unmatched junction bases numbered 3, after V lost 1 base and J lost 4 bases. DNA for the CDR3: TGTGCCAGCAGCTTAGCTAGCGGGAGAATCACCGGGGAGCTGTTTTTT. It yields the protein CASSLASGRITGELFF.